These 25 T cell receptor beta chains came from one sample sequenced in a study of naive and memory T cell subsets. Points from the study as a whole: Naive repertoires, especially CD8, held a few larger clonotypes, possibly memory cells re-expressing CD45RA.

Their target antigens are unknown. Two oligonucleotides, mixed equimolar, formed the beta constant-region primer covering TRBC1 and TRBC2. Four rounds of PCR amplified the ligated cDNA using nested alpha and beta constant-region primers plus SP2. TCRdb ran MiXCR on the UMI-ligation and nested PCR reads and lists one entry per CDR3 protein. Among roughly 150,000 distinct CDR3 sequences, about 20% were seen once, and the ten largest hold about 0.57%. The material sequenced was naive CD8+ T cells from blood. Every receptor here comes from a human donor in good health.

This clonotype has a handful of counts. The V gene is TRBV5-6, the J gene TRBJ2-1, with D uncertain. The CDR3 contains 17 residues. The ends were cut back, 0 bases at V and 4 bases at J, with 17 bases in the middle. In germline, CDR1 is SGHDT, CDR2 YYEEEE. This CDR3 reads CASSLGEADTPYNEQFF. CDR3 bases: TGTGCCAGCAGCTTGGGCGAGGCAGATACGCCTTACAATGAGCAGTTCTTC. Full variable domain (missing parts from reference TRBV5-6 and TRBJ2-1): DAGVTQSPTHLIKTRGQQVTLRCSPKSGHDTVSWYQQALGQGPQFIFQYYEEEERQRGNFPDRFSGHQFPNYSSELNVNALLLGDSALYLCASSLGEADTPYNEQFFGPGTRLTVL.

In its sample, this clonotype was seen a few times. The J gene is TRBJ1-2, the V gene TRBV9; D is possibly TRBD1 (6 bases). The CDR3 covers 15 residues. Trimming left V 0 bases short and J 5 bases short, with 14 bases between. Germline V CDR1 and CDR2: SGDLS, YYNGEE. The chain's CDR3 is CASSVAGVVGYGYTF. CDR3 in DNA: TGTGCCAGCAGCGTAGCAGGGGTCGTTGGGTATGGCTACACCTTC.

There are a few counts of this clonotype. The chain carries TRBV27 and TRBJ1-5; no clear D. The CDR3 is made up of 14 amino acids. Per germline, CDR1 MNHEY and CDR2 SMNVEV (reference sequence). V lost 2 bases to trimming and J lost 5 bases, with 10 bases between them. The CDR3, as DNA: TGTGCCAGCAGTTTAGGTCAGGCTTATCAGCCCCAGCATTTT. It specifies CASSLGQAYQPQHF.

The chain employs TRBV28 and TRBJ1-6, with D unclear. Between the trimmed V and J ends, which lost 3 bases and 14 bases, there was a span of 11 bases. This CDR3 is built from 12 residues. Per germline, CDR1 MDHEN and CDR2 SYDVKM. This chain's CDR3 is CASSLATRSLHF. The DNA for the CDR3 is TGTGCCAGCAGTTTGGCGACGCGGTCCCTCCACTTT.

This clonotype was seen more than once but under ten times. The genes are TRBV6-6 and TRBJ2-2; possibly TRBD2 for D (6 bases). Germline CDR1 is MNHNY and CDR2 is SVGAGI (reference sequence). V lost 3 bases and J 4 bases, leaving 12 bases between the germline ends. This CDR3 comprises 15 residues. CDR3 in amino acids: CASSYKRESTGELFF. The CDR3 nucleotides are TGTGCCAGCAGTTATAAACGGGAGAGCACCGGGGAGCTGTTTTTT.

V is TRBV21-1 and J is TRBJ2-1. TRBV21-1 is shown as a pseudogene. CDR3 size: 12 residues. The CDR3 region is CASSKGCGEQFF. The CDR3 DNA reads as TGTGCCAGCAGCAAAGGCTGTGGTGAGCAGTTCTTC.

The chain couples TRBV28 to TRBJ2-7; D unclear. CDR3 length: 14 amino acids. CDR1 MDHEN and CDR2 SYDVKM come from the germline V gene. The ends were cut back, 0 bases at V and 2 bases at J, with 8 bases in the middle. CDR3 sequence: CASSLWQDPYEQYF. DNA of the CDR3: TGTGCCAGCAGTTTATGGCAGGACCCCTACGAGCAGTACTTC. The entire variable domain, with the rest obtained from reference TRBV28 and TRBJ2-7, is as follows: DVKVTQSSRYLVKRTGEKVFLECVQDMDHENMFWYRQDPGLGLRLIYFSYDVKMKEKGDIPEGYSVSREKKERFSLILESASTNQTSMYLCASSLWQDPYEQYFGPGTRLTVT.

The chain couples TRBV20-1 to TRBJ1-1; D is perhaps TRBD1 (5 bases). V gave up 5 bases and J gave up 1 base, with 11 bases separating them. The CDR3 is 13 amino acids. Germline V lookup: CDR1 DFQATT, CDR2 SNEGSKA (reference sequence). The CDR3 bases are TGCAGTGCTCCGGACACGAAGAACACTGAAGCTTTCTTT. It is translated as CSAPDTKNTEAFF.

This clonotype was recorded a few times. The chain links TRBV7-9 to TRBJ2-1; D is ambiguous. This CDR3 is built from 14 residues. V gave up 0 bases and J gave up 10 bases, with 13 bases separating them. Germline V CDR1 and CDR2: SEHNR, FQNEAQ (reference sequence). CDR3 DNA: TGTGCCAGCAGCTTAGCGAGGCTCCCCCGGGAGCAGTTCTTC. It codes for CASSLARLPREQFF.

This clonotype was seen only a few times. This CDR3 is CAAGTTYNEQFF. CDR3 sequence (DNA): TGTGCGGCCGGGACGACATACAATGAGCAGTTCTTC. This chain connects TRBV12-3 or TRBV12-4 to TRBJ2-1; D could derive from TRBD1 or TRBD2 (5 bases each). The CDR3 covers 12 residues.

The chain uses TRBV27 and TRBJ2-7, with 7 positions matching TRBD1. CDR3 length: 14 amino acids. The V gene end was trimmed by 6 bases and the J gene end by 3 bases; junction bases not matched to a gene: 8. Germline lookup yields CDR1 MNHEY and CDR2 SMNVEV (reference sequence). CDR3 in DNA: TGTGCCAGCAGACCAGGGACAGAGTACTACGAGCAGTACTTC. Translation gives CASRPGTEYYEQYF.

This clonotype was found a few times. The genes are TRBV12-3 or TRBV12-4 and TRBJ2-1; maybe TRBD2 (5 bases). The CDR3 has 16 amino acids. The V and J ends lost 3 bases and 6 bases respectively, with 18 bases between them. This chain's CDR3 is CASSFGKAGPINEQFF. CDR3 sequence (DNA): TGTGCCAGCAGTTTCGGAAAGGCGGGCCCCATCAATGAGCAGTTCTTC.

V usage is TRBV12-5 and J usage is TRBJ1-1, with 9 bases identical to TRBD1. CDR1 and CDR2 from the germline V gene are LGHNT and FRNRAP. The CDR3 is 17 residues long. Trimming took 0 bases from V and 2 from J; bases not matched to a gene: 7. The CDR3 nucleotides are TGTGCTAGTGGTTTGGTACTGACAGGGGGTTCTAACACTGAAGCTTTCTTT. It encodes CASGLVLTGGSNTEAFF.

The rearrangement joins TRBV4-3 to TRBJ2-7; D gene unclear. Germline lookup yields CDR1 LGHNA and CDR2 YSLEER. This CDR3 region has 13 residues. The V and J ends lost 0 bases and 6 bases respectively, with 9 bases between them. The CDR3 DNA is TGCGCCAGCAGCCAAGAGGTCTTCACCGAGCAGTACTTC. This sequence encodes CASSQEVFTEQYF.

This clonotype has just a few counts. V and J are TRBV29-1 and TRBJ2-3; D is unclear. The CDR3 is 18 residues long. The V gene's germline CDR1 is SQVTM and CDR2 ANQGSEA. The germline V and J ends were trimmed by 0 bases and 0 bases, with 19 bases remaining between them. The DNA for the CDR3 is TGCAGCGTTGAAGAATCGGAGATCTCTTTTGGGAGCACAGATACGCAGTATTTT. This gives the protein CSVEESEISFGSTDTQYF.

The chain carries TRBV7-3 and TRBJ2-1; D is perhaps TRBD1 or TRBD2 (5 bases each). Germline-derived CDR1 and CDR2 are SGHTA and FQGTGA. This CDR3 has 15 residues. V lost 1 base, J lost 8 bases, and 15 bases lay in between. CDR3: CASSLIAGTSDEQFF. CDR3 in DNA: TGTGCCAGCAGCTTAATCGCAGGGACCAGCGATGAGCAGTTCTTC. The whole variable domain, remainder taken from reference TRBV7-3 and TRBJ2-1, is GAGVSQTPSNKVTEKGKYVELRCDPISGHTALYWYRQSLGQGPEFLIYFQGTGAADDSGLPNDRFFAVRPEGSVSTLKIQRTERGDSAVYLCASSLIAGTSDEQFFGPGTRLTVL.

This clonotype was seen only a few times. The chain combines TRBV25-1 with TRBJ2-7; 9 positions agree with TRBD1. The CDR3 runs to 13 residues. The germline V gene encodes CDR1 MGHDK and CDR2 SYGVNS. With V trimmed by 5 bases and J by 4 bases, 3 bases remained unmatched. The CDR3 region is CASSTDRGYEQYF. For the CDR3, the DNA is TGTGCCAGCAGTACGGACAGGGGATACGAGCAGTACTTC.

This clonotype has more than one count but fewer than ten. V and J are TRBV2 and TRBJ1-6, with unresolved D. Trimming removed 2 bases at V and 12 bases at J, with 20 bases between. Germline V gene data show CDR1 as SNHLY and CDR2 as FYNNEI. The CDR3 runs 16 residues. In nucleotides, the CDR3 is TGTGCCAGCAGTGAATATTTGGATTTCGGTTCGGGACCCCTCCACTTT. This codes for CASSEYLDFGSGPLHF. Together with reference TRBV2 and TRBJ1-6, the CDR3 gives the full variable domain: EPEVTQTPSHQVTQMGQEVILRCVPISNHLYFYWYRQILGQKVEFLVSFYNNEISEKSEIFDDQFSVERPDGSNFTLKIRSTKLEDSAMYFCASSEYLDFGSGPLHFGNGTRLTVT.

The genes are TRBV27 and TRBJ2-7; D may be TRBD1 or TRBD2 (5 bases each). The V end lost 6 bases, the J end lost 8 bases, and 17 bases lay between the germline ends. The CDR3 has 13 amino acids. Per germline, CDR1 MNHEY and CDR2 SMNVEV (reference sequence). The CDR3 protein is CASSLGTDDKQYF. In nucleotides, the CDR3 is TGTGCCAGCAGCCTCGGGACCGACGACAAGCAGTACTTC.

This clonotype showed up just a few times. The chain recombines TRBV29-1 with TRBJ2-7, with 16 bases identical to TRBD2. The CDR3 sequence is 18 residues long. The V segment lost 3 bases and the J segment 5 bases; nucleotides outside the gene matches: 13. Germline V lookup: CDR1 SQVTM, CDR2 ANQGSEA. In DNA form, the CDR3 reads TGCAGCGTTGAGGGGGGGACTAGCGGGAGGGGAGCCAACGACGAGCAGTACTTC. Its protein product is CSVEGGTSGRGANDEQYF.

The chain employs TRBV7-9 and TRBJ2-7; no definite D call. In germline, CDR1 is SEHNR, CDR2 FQNEAQ (reference sequence). With 2 bases removed from V and 2 bases from J, the gap between germline ends came to 13 bases. This CDR3 spans 15 amino acids. CDR3 protein: CASSLSAAPPYEQYF. The CDR3 nucleotides read TGTGCCAGCAGCTTATCGGCAGCCCCTCCCTACGAGCAGTACTTC.

CDR3: CASSFDPTPIYF. For the CDR3, the DNA is TGTGCCAGCAGTTTCGACCCCACACCCATATATTTT. This chain joins TRBV12-3 or TRBV12-4 and TRBJ1-3, with D uncertain. The CDR3 contains 12 residues. The ends were cut back, 3 bases at V and 11 bases at J, with 11 bases in the middle.

This clonotype was detected a few times. The J gene is TRBJ2-1, the V gene TRBV6-5; possibly TRBD2 for D (5 bases). Looked up from germline, CDR1 is MNHEY and CDR2 is SVGAGI. V dropped 2 bases and J dropped 2 bases, with 10 bases sitting between them. The CDR3 runs to 15 residues. Here the CDR3 reads CASSYVFGAYNEQFF. CDR3 nucleotide sequence: TGTGCCAGCAGTTACGTGTTCGGGGCCTACAATGAGCAGTTCTTC.

This clonotype showed up just a few times. This chain links TRBV5-1 with TRBJ2-7; 7 nucleotides align to TRBD1. The V gene's germline CDR1 is SGHRS and CDR2 YFSETQ. J was trimmed by 4 bases and V by 4 bases; bases with no gene match: 5. CDR3 length equals 13 residues. CDR3 DNA sequence: TGCGCCAGCAGCGGGGGACAGATATACGAGCAGTACTTC. This encodes CASSGGQIYEQYF.

This clonotype turned up a few times. The chain combines TRBV28 with TRBJ1-3, with D unclear. Per the germline V gene, CDR1 is MDHEN and CDR2 is SYDVKM. V was shortened by 3 bases and J by 0 bases, with 6 bases between the two germline ends. The CDR3 runs to 14 residues. DNA for the CDR3: TGTGCCAGCAGTTTCGGGCACTCTGGAAACACCATATATTTT. Protein product: CASSFGHSGNTIYF.